A selection of T cell receptor beta chains follows, all from one sample in a study of cytomegalovirus exposure and HLA in healthy donors. Assay used: immunoSEQ multiplex PCR; TCRdb lists only in-frame clones, some missing. The sample has 120,000 or so clones, 15% seen once. Sequencing was carried out using PBMCs. The receptor source for this set is a woman aged 18 to 35 in good health and CMV-seronegative. Both conserved end residues are part of each CDR3. The D gene is left open where the match is weak. Only some rows state a clone size, as once, few, many or a class for expanded clones.

>TRBJ2-7|.|TRBV21-1|.
CASSKKGDRQGKSSYEQYF
TGTGCCAGCAGCAAAAAAGGGGATCGACAGGGAAAATCTTCCTACGAGCAGTACTTC
>TRBJ1-1|.|TRBV11-2|.
CASSGWFRGLNTEAFF
TGTGCCAGCAGCGGGTGGTTTAGGGGCTTGAACACTGAAGCTTTCTTT
>TRBJ1-4|few|TRBV11-3|TRBD1
CASRTPDRGGEKLFF
TGTGCCAGCAGGACACCGGACAGGGGAGGCGAAAAACTGTTTTTT
>TRBJ2-1|.|TRBV19|TRBD2
CASSIMTSGGNEQFF
TGTGCCAGTAGTATAATGACTAGCGGGGGCAATGAGCAGTTCTTC
>TRBJ2-7|few|TRBV29-1|.
CSVEWKGTYEQYF
TGCAGCGTTGAGTGGAAGGGGACCTACGAGCAGTACTTC
>TRBJ2-7|.|TRBV5-4|TRBD1
CASSVTGGPSYEQYF
TGTGCCAGCAGCGTAACAGGGGGTCCCTCCTACGAGCAGTACTTC
>TRBJ1-1|.|TRBV28|TRBD1
CASSSTGAGTEAFF
TGTGCCAGCAGTTCGACAGGGGCAGGGACTGAAGCTTTCTTT
>TRBJ2-1|few|TRBV27|TRBD2
CASSLGISGGYNEQFF
TGTGCCAGCAGTTTAGGTATTAGCGGGGGCTACAATGAGCAGTTCTTC
>TRBJ2-7|.|TRBV5-1|.
CASSFGGGQESYEQYF
TGCGCCAGCAGCTTTGGAGGAGGCCAGGAATCCTACGAGCAGTACTTC
>TRBJ2-1|.|TRBV2|TRBD2
CASPGNGGAGNEQFF
TGTGCCAGCCCTGGAAACGGGGGGGCTGGTAATGAGCAGTTCTTC
>TRBJ2-1|.|TRBV27|.
CASSLQGDYNEQFF
TGTGCCAGCAGTTTACAAGGGGACTACAATGAGCAGTTCTTC
>TRBJ2-7|few|TRBV9|TRBD1
CASSVTGDEQYF
TGTGCCAGCAGCGTGACAGGGGACGAGCAGTACTTC
>TRBJ2-5|.|TRBV11-2|.
CASSLDTGSVGETQYF
TGTGCCAGCAGCTTAGATACAGGGTCGGTTGGCGAGACCCAGTACTTC
>TRBJ2-2|few|TRBV7-9|TRBD1
CASSYMGQGETGELFF
TGTGCCAGCAGTTATATGGGACAGGGGGAAACCGGGGAGCTGTTTTTT
>TRBJ1-1|.|TRBV28|.
CASSLWGRGHMNTEAFF
TGTGCCAGCAGTTTATGGGGTAGGGGACACATGAACACTGAAGCTTTCTTT
>TRBJ2-2|.|TRBV13|.
CASSSRGTGELFF
TGTGCCAGCAGCTCAAGGGGCACCGGGGAGCTGTTTTTT
>TRBJ2-5|.|TRBV5-1|.
CASSLELVETQYF
TGCGCCAGCAGCTTGGAACTAGTGGAGACCCAGTACTTC
>TRBJ2-5|.|TRBV9|TRBD2
CASSVAGGETQYF
TGTGCCAGCAGCGTAGCGGGAGGGGAGACCCAGTACTTC
>TRBJ2-3|.|TRBV2|.
CASTKSKATDTQYF
TGTGCCAGCACTAAATCCAAAGCCACAGATACGCAGTATTTT
>TRBJ1-1|few|TRBV5-4|.
CASSLGSGESTEAFF
TGTGCCAGCAGCTTGGGATCAGGGGAAAGCACTGAAGCTTTCTTT
>TRBJ1-6|.|TRBV6-5|.
CASSPGTYNSPLHF
TGTGCCAGCAGTCCCGGGACATACAATTCACCCCTCCACTTT
>TRBJ2-2|.|TRBV30|TRBD2
CAWSVRPSGLNTGELFF
TGTGCCTGGAGTGTAAGGCCTAGCGGGCTGAACACCGGGGAGCTGTTTTTT
>TRBJ2-5|few|TRBV11-3|TRBD1
CASSPGTEYQETQYF
TGTGCCAGCAGCCCTGGGACAGAATACCAAGAGACCCAGTACTTC
>TRBJ2-3|.|TRBV5-1|.
CASSLDGGSSPPEDTQYF
TGCGCCAGCAGCTTGGATGGCGGGTCTTCCCCTCCGGAAGATACGCAGTATTTT
>TRBJ1-1|few|TRBV5-1|.
CASSLASGGANTEAFF
TGCGCCAGCAGCTTGGCCAGTGGCGGGGCGAACACTGAAGCTTTCTTT
>TRBJ1-2|.|TRBV6-5|.
CASSYLLSHGYTF
TGTGCCAGCAGTTACCTCCTCTCCCATGGCTACACCTTC
>TRBJ2-5|.|TRBV9|TRBD2
CASSPGGGRTETQYF
TGTGCCAGCAGCCCCGGGGGCGGGAGGACGGAGACCCAGTACTTC
>TRBJ2-7|few|TRBV4-2|.
CASSQDGSEQYF
TGTGCCAGCAGCCAAGATGGCAGCGAGCAGTACTTC
>TRBJ2-2|.|TRBV9|.
CASSEGAGELFF
TGTGCCAGCAGCGAGGGGGCCGGGGAGCTGTTTTTT
>TRBJ2-3|few|TRBV29-1|TRBD2
CSVHGLAGADTQYF
TGCAGCGTCCACGGACTAGCGGGAGCAGATACGCAGTATTTT
>TRBJ1-4|.|TRBV7-9|TRBD1
CASSTRTGGSEKLFF
TGTGCCAGCAGCACCCGGACAGGCGGAAGTGAAAAACTGTTTTTT
>TRBJ1-5|.|TRBV7-9|TRBD1
CASSSTGGGNHQPQHF
TGTGCCAGCAGCTCTACAGGGGGTGGAAACCATCAGCCCCAGCATTTT
>TRBJ2-2|.|TRBV28|.
CASSLPRTYTGELFF
TGTGCCAGCAGCCTACCCAGGACTTACACCGGGGAGCTGTTTTTT
>TRBJ2-5|few|TRBV7-7|.
CASSLSGRGTQYF
TGTGCCAGCAGCTTATCAGGGCGAGGGACCCAGTACTTC
>TRBJ1-1|few|TRBV2|.
CASSDRGNMNTEAFF
TGTGCCAGCAGTGATCGGGGGAATATGAACACTGAAGCTTTCTTT
>TRBJ1-1|few|TRBV5-1|.
CASKAQAEAFF
TGCGCCAGCAAGGCCCAGGCTGAAGCTTTCTTT
>TRBJ2-6|.|TRBV15|.
CATSREVRSGANVLTF
TGTGCCACCAGCAGAGAGGTGAGGAGCGGGGCCAACGTCCTGACTTTC
>TRBJ2-7|.|TRBV2|TRBD2
CASNPSGTPPYEQYF
TGTGCCAGCAACCCTAGCGGGACCCCCCCCTACGAGCAGTACTTC
>TRBJ2-3|few|TRBV29-1|.
CSGGTRGTDTQYF
TGCAGCGGTGGGACTCGTGGCACAGATACGCAGTATTTT
>TRBJ2-3|.|TRBV5-1|TRBD2
CASSLRASGGHTDTQYF
TGCGCCAGCAGCTTGCGGGCTAGCGGGGGGCACACAGATACGCAGTATTTT
>TRBJ1-6|.|TRBV30|TRBD1
CAWRTGTGHNYNSPLHF
TGTGCCTGGAGAACCGGGACAGGGCACAACTATAATTCACCCCTCCACTTT
>TRBJ1-2|few|TRBV9|TRBD1
CASSLSTGGVINYGYTF
TGTGCCAGCAGCCTCTCGACAGGGGGAGTGATTAACTATGGCTACACCTTC
>TRBJ2-3|.|TRBV30|.
CAWTTVPRDTQYF
TGTGCCTGGACTACGGTACCGCGCGATACGCAGTATTTT
>TRBJ1-2|few|TRBV5-4|.
CASSDKTGRARGYTF
TGTGCCAGCAGCGACAAAACGGGGAGAGCGCGGGGCTACACCTTC
>TRBJ1-6|few|TRBV15|.
CATSRDLRDNSPLHF
TGTGCCACCAGCAGAGATCTCAGGGATAATTCACCCCTCCACTTT
>TRBJ1-6|.|TRBV27|TRBD1
CASSPIDRDNSPLHF
TGTGCCAGCAGCCCAATCGACAGGGATAATTCACCCCTCCACTTT